Included here is one TCR beta chain sequence, with context. Germline CDR1 SNHLY, CDR2 FYNNEI. Trimming removed 6 bases from V and 2 bases from J, with 14 bases in between. CDR3 length: 15 amino acids. The entry originates in a study of blood T cell repertoires in COVID-19. Generated by immunoSEQ multiplex PCR, the TCRdb table keeps only in-frame clones and is missing some. The data show 150,000 or so clones, with about 85% seen just once and approximately 13% held by the top ten. The sequence derives from a man aged 65 to 79 who had recovered from COVID-19. Sequenced: peripheral blood. This chain connects TRBV2 to TRBJ1-5, with unresolved D. The CDR3 DNA reads TGTGCCAGCAGGCTTGAGGGCGTCGGCAATCAGCCCCAGCATTTT. Encoded protein: CASRLEGVGNQPQHF.